This passage covers 9 T cell receptor beta chains from one sample sequenced in a study of blood T cell repertoires in COVID-19. TCRdb's table, derived via immunoSEQ multiplex PCR, lists solely in-frame clones and lacks some. The repertoire includes approximately 71,000 clones, about 74% of them detected once, and 23% sits in the top ten. Sequencing was carried out using peripheral blood. The receptors stem from a human donor in a cohort sampled during active COVID-19.

The chain recombines TRBV5-8 with TRBJ2-5, with 9 positions matching TRBD2. The CDR3 runs 17 residues. The germline V gene has CDR1 SGHTS and CDR2 YDEGEE. V shed 4 bases, J shed 5 bases, and the junction held 15 bases outside the gene matches. CDR3 sequence reads: CASSAGTLAGSQETQYF. DNA of the CDR3: TGTGCCAGCAGCGCAGGGACTCTAGCGGGATCTCAGGAGACCCAGTACTTC.

V gene TRBV5-4 combines with J gene TRBJ2-7, with 9 bases lining up with TRBD1. After removal of 3 bases from V and 5 bases from J, the junction contained 9 bases not matched to a gene. The CDR3 extends over 15 amino acids. Germline-derived CDR1 and CDR2 are SGHNT and YYREEE (reference sequence). The CDR3 protein is CASSSGGQGIHEQYF. CDR3 coding DNA: TGTGCCAGCAGCTCGGGGGGACAGGGCATCCACGAGCAGTACTTC.

The table lists this clone with a few counts. V is TRBV6-1 and J is TRBJ2-5, with TRBD2 matching 7 bases. Unmatched junction bases numbered 12, after V lost 4 bases and J lost 1 base. The CDR3 totals 17 residues. From germline, CDR1 is MNHNS and CDR2 SASEGT. In DNA form, the CDR3 reads TGTGCCAGCAGTGGGGCTACTAGCGCCGCCCGCCAAGAGACCCAGTACTTC. Translated, it gives CASSGATSAARQETQYF.

The gene calls are TRBV5-5 and TRBJ1-4; TRBD1 matches 8 bases. The germline V gene encodes CDR1 SGHKS and CDR2 YYEKEE (reference sequence). CDR3 size: 15 residues. Trimming removed 0 bases from V and 5 bases from J; junction bases left unmatched: 3. In DNA form, the CDR3 reads TGTGCCAGCAGCTTGGTGGGACAGGCAAATGAAAAACTGTTTTTT. This encodes CASSLVGQANEKLFF.

This clone was detected a few times. This chain links TRBV28 with TRBJ1-5; TRBD1 matches at 7 bases. Trimming cost V 6 bases and J 6 bases; bases outside gene matches: 2. The CDR3 loop spans 12 amino acids. Germline lookup yields CDR1 MDHEN and CDR2 SYDVKM. In DNA, the CDR3 is TGTGCCAGCAGGACAGGGTCTCAGCCCCAGCATTTT. Protein sequence: CASRTGSQPQHF.

The rearrangement uses TRBV28 and TRBJ2-3, with 8 bases aligning to TRBD2. This CDR3 spans 18 amino acids. Per the germline V gene, CDR1 is MDHEN and CDR2 is SYDVKM. After removal of 4 bases from V and 3 bases from J, the junction contained 15 bases not matched to a gene. The CDR3 here is CASSSHVVRGGPTDTQYF. The CDR3 DNA sequence: TGTGCCAGCAGTTCCCATGTTGTTCGGGGGGGGCCAACAGATACGCAGTATTTT.

CDR3 sequence (DNA): TGTGCCACCAGTGATGGGCTAGCGGGAACCTCCTACAATGAGCAGTTCTTC. Its translation: CATSDGLAGTSYNEQFF. This sequence joins TRBV24-1 and TRBJ2-1; 9 positions agree with TRBD2. The length of the CDR3 is 17 residues. V shed 3 bases and J 0 bases; nucleotides not matched to a gene: 5. Germline V lookup: CDR1 KGHDR, CDR2 SFDVKD.

This chain uses TRBV5-6 with TRBJ2-1, with TRBD1 as a possible D gene (5 bases). V was trimmed by 1 base and J by 0 bases, leaving 8 bases between them. There are 15 residues in the CDR3. In germline, CDR1 is SGHDT, CDR2 YYEEEE. The CDR3 sequence is CASSLQGSSYNEQFF. Here the CDR3 DNA reads TGTGCCAGCAGCTTGCAGGGTAGCTCCTACAATGAGCAGTTCTTC.

This chain joins TRBV28 and TRBJ2-3, with D maybe TRBD2 (5 bases). The germline V gene has CDR1 MDHEN and CDR2 SYDVKM. This CDR3 spans 15 amino acids. Trimming stripped 4 bases from V and 3 bases from J, with 14 bases between. CDR3: CASSSPGSGTDTQYF. The CDR3 DNA is TGTGCCAGCAGTTCACCGGGGTCGGGGACAGATACGCAGTATTTT. Full variable domain (missing parts from reference TRBV28 and TRBJ2-3): DVKVTQSSRYLVKRTGEKVFLECVQDMDHENMFWYRQDPGLGLRLIYFSYDVKMKEKGDIPEGYSVSREKKERFSLILESASTNQTSMYLCASSSPGSGTDTQYFGPGTRLTVL.